This TCR beta chain is drawn from a study of blood T cells in healthy people across ages. Points from the study as a whole: Reliance upon unsorted PBMCs precluded definitive naive versus antigen-experienced comparison. Older age coincided with a roughly linear decline in TCR beta diversity per million T cells.

The CDR3 has 16 residues. In germline, CDR1 is MNHEY, CDR2 SMNVEV (reference sequence). V lost 3 bases to trimming and J lost 6 bases; unmatched junction nucleotides: 10. Note on this clonotype: What it recognizes is unknown.

The use of a sample-barcoded 5' primer and a J-beta primer mix characterized a second PCR of roughly 7 to 11 cycles. TCRdb re-called the 5' RACE reads through MiXCR, storing one row per CDR3 protein. The data show about 900,000 distinct CDR3 sequences, with around 68% seen just once and 25% to 35% held by the top ten. The sequenced sample was blood. J is TRBJ2-2 and V is TRBV27; 7 bases are a match to TRBD1. The TCR was taken from a man aged 30 to 45 in good health. This CDR3 is CASSFQGQVRAGELFF. The CDR3 region has the DNA TGTGCCAGCAGTTTCCAAGGACAGGTTCGAGCCGGGGAGCTGTTTTTT.